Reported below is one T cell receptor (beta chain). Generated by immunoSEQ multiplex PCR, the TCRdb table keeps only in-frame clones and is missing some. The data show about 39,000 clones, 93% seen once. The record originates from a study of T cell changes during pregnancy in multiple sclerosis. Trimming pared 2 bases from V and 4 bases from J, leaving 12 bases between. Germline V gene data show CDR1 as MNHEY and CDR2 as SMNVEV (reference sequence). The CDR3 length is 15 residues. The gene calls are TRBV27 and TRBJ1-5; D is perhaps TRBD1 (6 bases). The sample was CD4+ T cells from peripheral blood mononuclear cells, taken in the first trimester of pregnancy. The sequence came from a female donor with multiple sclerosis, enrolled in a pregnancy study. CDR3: CASSLGQTRNQPQHF. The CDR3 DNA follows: TGTGCCAGCAGTTTAGGACAGACCCGTAATCAGCCCCAGCATTTT.